What follows are 27 T cell receptor beta chains derived from one specimen sequenced in a study of cytomegalovirus exposure and HLA in healthy donors. The PCR made use of 60 Vbeta and 13 Jbeta primers. The assay was immunoSEQ multiplex PCR, and TCRdb's table has in-frame clones only and misses some. This table has about 190,000 clones, around 90% appearing once. The sequencing sample was made of PBMCs. All receptors derive from a boy aged 2 to 10 in good health and CMV-seronegative.

In the case of this clone: Being one base from a much bigger clone, this may be a read error. The V gene is TRBV2, the J gene TRBJ2-3; 11 bases fit TRBD2. Trimming at V came to 4 bases and at J to 0 bases, leaving 0 bases not matched to a gene. CDR1 is SNHLY, CDR2 FYNNEI, per germline. The CDR3 runs to 15 residues. The CDR3 spells CASSGTSGSTDTQYF. As DNA, the CDR3 is TGTGCCAGCAGTGGGACTAGCGGGAGCACAGATACGCAGTATTTT.

The chain carries TRBV10-3 and TRBJ2-7; a weak D match, TRBD1 (6 bases). V was clipped by 2 bases and J by 4 bases, with 12 bases between them. The germline CDR1 and CDR2 sequences are ENHRY and SYGVKD. This CDR3 region has 14 residues. This CDR3 is CAISETADRYEQYF. CDR3 DNA sequence: TGTGCCATCAGTGAGACAGCAGACAGGTACGAGCAGTACTTC.

The chain has TRBV9 and TRBJ2-2; 11 positions match TRBD2. V gave up 4 bases and J gave up 5 bases; unmatched junction bases: 10. CDR3 length equals 17 residues. Per the germline V gene, CDR1 is SGDLS and CDR2 is YYNGEE. CDR3 region: CASSPTGTSGDTGELFF. The CDR3 nucleotides are TGTGCCAGCAGCCCTACCGGGACTAGCGGTGATACCGGGGAGCTGTTTTTT. The full variable domain, in which reference TRBV9 and TRBJ2-2 provide the parts outside the CDR3, is DSGVTQTPKHLITATGQRVTLRCSPRSGDLSVYWYQQSLDQGLQFLIQYYNGEERAKGNILERFSAQQFPDLHSELNLSSLELGDSALYFCASSPTGTSGDTGELFFGEGSRLTVL.

V is TRBV6-1 and J is TRBJ2-1, with D perhaps matching TRBD2 (6 bases). The germline V gene has CDR1 MNHNS and CDR2 SASEGT. The CDR3 has 16 amino acids. The germline V and J ends were trimmed by 3 bases and 0 bases, with 12 bases remaining between them. The CDR3 nucleotides read TGTGCCAGCAGTGAGGTGTTCGGGAGCTCCTACAATGAGCAGTTCTTC. This codes for CASSEVFGSSYNEQFF.

The chain uses TRBV2 and TRBJ2-3, with 10 bases matching TRBD2. V was clipped by 6 bases and J by 4 bases; unmatched bases: 7. In germline, CDR1 is SNHLY, CDR2 FYNNEI. This CDR3 is 15 amino acids long. CDR3 coding DNA: TGTGCCAGCAGCTTAAGGACTAGCGGATCAGATACGCAGTATTTT. Protein: CASSLRTSGSDTQYF.

This rearrangement joins TRBV5-1 to TRBJ1-6, with TRBD1 as a possible D gene (6 bases). From germline, CDR1 is SGHRS and CDR2 YFSETQ. This CDR3 comprises 14 residues. The V end was cut by 8 bases, the J end by 8 bases, with 17 bases between. DNA of the CDR3: TGCGCCAGTCGACGGGGGGCTACGGATTCACCCCTCCACTTT. Protein sequence: CASRRGATDSPLHF.

The CDR3 region is CASSLDLEELFQPDTQYF. The CDR3 nucleotides are TGTGCCAGTAGTCTCGATCTAGAAGAGCTGTTTCAGCCAGATACGCAGTATTTT. The genes are TRBV19 and TRBJ2-3; D gene ambiguous. The CDR3 spans 18 residues. Trimming left V 5 bases short and J 4 bases short, with 25 bases between. Germline CDR1 LNHDA, CDR2 SQIVND (reference sequence).

A note on this clone: The junction differs from germline at one of its ends, possibly a read error. The genes are TRBV7-9 and TRBJ2-7, with 7 bases identical to TRBD2. This CDR3 region has 16 residues. CDR1 and CDR2 from the germline V gene are SEHNR and FQNEAQ (reference sequence). CDR3 region: CSSSPDGGSSSYEQYF. In nucleotides, the CDR3 is TGTTCCAGCAGCCCGGATGGCGGGAGCAGCTCCTACGAGCAGTACTTC. Full variable domain (outside the CDR3, taken from reference TRBV7-9 and TRBJ2-7): DTGVSQNPRHKITKRGQNVTFRCDPISEHNRLYWYRQTLGQGPEFLTYFQNEAQLEKSRLLSDRFSAERPKGSFSTLEIQRTEQGDSAMYLCSSSPDGGSSSYEQYFGPGTRLTVT.

A remark on this clone: Different DNA sequences within this sample yield the same CDR3. The CDR3 spells CASRDRGPYTGELFF. Written as DNA, the CDR3 is TGTGCCAGCAGGGACAGGGGCCCCTACACCGGGGAGCTGTTTTTT. The chain recombines TRBV19 with TRBJ2-2; TRBD1 matches 10 bases. The junction had 7 bases not matched to a gene; V was cut back by 9 bases and J by 3 bases. In germline, CDR1 is LNHDA, CDR2 SQIVND (reference sequence). The CDR3 consists of 15 residues.

This chain connects TRBV5-1 to TRBJ1-3; TRBD1 might be the D (6 bases). CDR3 size: 14 residues. The V end lost 7 bases, the J end lost 4 bases, and 15 bases lay between the germline ends. CDR1 and CDR2 from the germline V gene are SGHRS and YFSETQ. CDR3 DNA sequence: TGCGCCAGCTCTGGGACAATTGGCGGAAACACCATATATTTT. This codes for CASSGTIGGNTIYF. Filled out from reference TRBV5-1 and TRBJ1-3, the complete variable domain reads KAGVTQTPRYLIKTRGQQVTLSCSPISGHRSVSWYQQTPGQGLQFLFEYFSETQRNKGNFPGRFSGRQFSNSRSEMNVSTLELGDSALYLCASSGTIGGNTIYFGEGSWLTVV.

This chain uses TRBV28 with TRBJ1-1; 10 nucleotides agree with TRBD1. V dropped 3 bases and J dropped 13; count of bases not matched to a gene: 8. The length of the CDR3 is 13 residues. Germline-derived CDR1 and CDR2 are MDHEN and SYDVKM. The CDR3 spells CASSFPDRGRNFF. In DNA form, the CDR3 reads TGTGCCAGCAGTTTCCCTGACAGGGGGCGCAATTTCTTT.

This chain connects TRBV6-5 to TRBJ2-2; D is perhaps TRBD2 (6 bases). CDR1 is MNHEY, CDR2 SVGAGI, per germline. V lost 6 bases and J 6 bases, leaving 14 bases between the germline ends. This CDR3 comprises 14 residues. The CDR3 coding sequence is TGTGCCAGCAGCCGCGACCCGGGGGCCGGGGAGCTGTTTTTT. Translating it yields CASSRDPGAGELFF.

As concerns this clone: One end of the junction fails to match germline, which may point to a read error. In the same sample, other DNA sequences code for this CDR3. The rearrangement joins TRBV18 to TRBJ1-6, with D tentatively TRBD1 (6 bases). Germline-derived CDR1 and CDR2 are KGHSH and LQKENI. The CDR3 extends over 17 amino acids. CDR3 in DNA: TGTGCCAGCTCACAGGACAGCCTACGGATAAATAATTCCCCCCTCCACTTT. Residues: CASSQDSLRINNSPLHF.

J is TRBJ2-7 and V is TRBV25-1; 12 nucleotides match TRBD1. CDR3 length: 15 residues. In germline, CDR1 is MGHDK, CDR2 SYGVNS. The ends lost 3 bases at V and 6 bases at J; junction bases unmatched: 6. The CDR3 here is CASSEWGQGASEQYF. CDR3 DNA sequence: TGTGCCAGCAGTGAGTGGGGACAGGGGGCTTCCGAGCAGTACTTC.

This sequence joins TRBV4-1 and TRBJ2-7, with TRBD1 identical over 7 bases. Germline trimming cut 1 base from V and 0 bases from J; bases unmatched to any gene: 6. This CDR3 is built from 16 residues. Per the germline V gene, CDR1 is MGHRA and CDR2 is YSYEKL. CDR3 residues: CASSQVQGGSSYEQYF. CDR3 nucleotides: TGCGCCAGCAGCCAAGTGCAAGGGGGCTCCTCCTACGAGCAGTACTTC.

The genes are TRBV15 and TRBJ2-7; no clear D gene. With 7 bases removed from V and 3 bases from J, the gap between germline ends came to 13 bases. The CDR3 contains 13 residues. Germline values: CDR1 LNHNV, CDR2 YYDKDF (reference sequence). This chain's CDR3 is CATKPTVGYEQYF. Written as DNA, the CDR3 is TGTGCCACCAAGCCAACGGTTGGCTACGAGCAGTACTTC.

The J gene is TRBJ2-1, the V gene TRBV15, with 10 bases fitting TRBD1. The CDR3 is 15 residues long. Trimming at V came to 10 bases and at J to 7 bases, leaving 13 bases not matched to a gene. Germline values: CDR1 LNHNV, CDR2 YYDKDF (reference sequence). In DNA form, the CDR3 reads TGTGCCATACAAGACAGGGGGCACTCGAGAAATGAGCAGTTCTTC. This codes for CAIQDRGHSRNEQFF. The full variable domain, rest sourced from reference TRBV15 and TRBJ2-1, is DAMVIQNPRYQVTQFGKPVTLSCSQTLNHNVMYWYQQKSSQAPKLLFHYYDKDFNNEADTPDNFQSRRPNTSFCFLDIRSPGLGDTAMYLCAIQDRGHSRNEQFFGPGTRLTVL.

V and J are TRBV19 and TRBJ2-2; 10 bases are shared with TRBD2. CDR1 is LNHDA, CDR2 SQIVND, per germline (reference sequence). The CDR3 consists of 16 residues. J lost 1 base, V lost 3 bases, and 2 bases had no gene match. The CDR3 sequence is CASSIGTSENTGELFF. In nucleotides, the CDR3 is TGTGCCAGTAGTATTGGGACTAGCGAGAACACCGGGGAGCTGTTTTTT.

The chain links TRBV6-6 to TRBJ2-3; TRBD1 agrees at 8 bases. The V gene end was trimmed by 4 bases and the J gene end by 2 bases; junction bases not matched to a gene: 8. Per germline, CDR1 MNHNY and CDR2 SVGAGI (reference sequence). This CDR3 contains 16 residues. The CDR3, as DNA: TGTGCCAGCAGTTTTCCCTCGGACAGGGACACAGATACGCAGTATTTT. Its protein product is CASSFPSDRDTDTQYF.

J is TRBJ2-3 and V is TRBV9, with TRBD2 identical over 7 bases. Trimming cost V 0 bases and J 0 bases; bases outside gene matches: 4. This CDR3 region has 16 residues. Germline V lookup: CDR1 SGDLS, CDR2 YYNGEE. This CDR3 is CASSVDSRGSTDTQYF. The CDR3 coding sequence is TGTGCCAGCAGCGTAGACTCGCGGGGGAGCACAGATACGCAGTATTTT. Based on the CDR3 plus reference TRBV9 and TRBJ2-3, the full variable domain is DSGVTQTPKHLITATGQRVTLRCSPRSGDLSVYWYQQSLDQGLQFLIQYYNGEERAKGNILERFSAQQFPDLHSELNLSSLELGDSALYFCASSVDSRGSTDTQYFGPGTRLTVL.

The chain links TRBV7-3 to TRBJ2-2, with D perhaps TRBD1 (6 bases). V was trimmed by 2 bases and J by 5 bases, leaving 6 bases between them. The germline CDR1 and CDR2 sequences are SGHTA and FQGTGA. The CDR3 runs to 13 residues. The CDR3 DNA reads TGTGCCAGCAGCTTACAGGGGACCGGGGAGCTGTTTTTT. It yields the protein CASSLQGTGELFF.

J is TRBJ1-2 and V is TRBV6-6; D might be TRBD1 (6 bases). V lost 5 bases and J 8 bases, leaving 18 bases between the germline ends. The CDR3 runs to 14 residues. Looked up from germline, CDR1 is MNHNY and CDR2 is SVGAGI (reference sequence). The chain's CDR3 is CASSLLSGTFGYTF. CDR3 nucleotides: TGTGCCAGCAGTCTCCTGTCCGGGACATTCGGCTACACCTTC.

The chain carries TRBV2 and TRBJ2-5; possibly TRBD2 for D (6 bases). The CDR3 length is 12 residues. Per germline, CDR1 SNHLY and CDR2 FYNNEI. The V and J ends lost 8 bases and 6 bases respectively, with 13 bases between them. CDR3 nucleotides: TGTGCCAGCGGCTGGGAGGAAAAGACCCAGTACTTC. Its translation is CASGWEEKTQYF.

Comment on this clone: Other DNA sequences in the sample encode the same CDR3. The chain recombines TRBV5-1 with TRBJ1-1; D gene ambiguous. Germline CDR1 is SGHRS and CDR2 is YFSETQ. The ends were cut back, 0 bases at V and 1 base at J, with 7 bases in the middle. This CDR3 has 14 amino acids. The CDR3 nucleotides read TGCGCCAGCAGCTTGGGAGCCGGGAACACTGAAGCTTTCTTT. Amino acids: CASSLGAGNTEAFF.

This clone was observed a few times. The chain has TRBV28 and TRBJ2-3, with 8 positions matching TRBD1. V shed 5 bases and J 7 bases; nucleotides not matched to a gene: 11. In germline, CDR1 is MDHEN, CDR2 SYDVKM. The CDR3 loop spans 15 amino acids. The CDR3 DNA reads TGTGCCAGCAGTCCCGACGGACAGGGTAAAAATACGCAGTATTTT. This sequence encodes CASSPDGQGKNTQYF.

The rearrangement uses TRBV27 and TRBJ1-2, with 9 nucleotides matching TRBD1. This CDR3 has 19 residues. The germline V gene has CDR1 MNHEY and CDR2 SMNVEV (reference sequence). V lost 2 bases and J lost 0; bases outside the gene matches: 13. The CDR3 DNA follows: TGTGCCAGCAGTTTAAGAGGCGGGGACAGGGTAGGAACTAACTATGGCTACACCTTC. The encoded protein is CASSLRGGDRVGTNYGYTF.

V is TRBV6-1 and J is TRBJ1-5, with 8 bases aligning to TRBD1. CDR3 length: 19 residues. V lost 3 bases, J lost 0 bases, and 13 bases stayed unmatched. Germline CDR1 reads MNHNS; CDR2 reads SASEGT. CDR3 loop: CASSERGRGRPYSNQPQHF. CDR3 DNA: TGTGCCAGCAGTGAGCGTGGCAGGGGGCGCCCGTATAGCAATCAGCCCCAGCATTTT.